This T cell receptor (beta chain) was obtained from a study of OX40 agonist ivuxolimab in advanced cancers. Overall study: Ivuxolimab, which patients received intravenously every 2 weeks, was dosed at 0.01 to 10 mg/kg. Points from the study as a whole: Fewer expanded clones were found on average in CD4+ than in CD8+ T cells.

To note about this clone: Antigen unknown.

Assay used: immunoSEQ multiplex PCR; TCRdb lists only in-frame clones, some missing. The sample yields tens of thousands of clones, about 85% seen once. Germline V gene sequence: CDR1 MNHEY, CDR2 SMNVEV (reference sequence). The V end lost 3 bases, the J end lost 3 bases, and 9 bases lay between the germline ends. CDR3 size: 14 residues. The sequencing used CD4+ or CD8+ T cells sorted from blood, collected in a trial of the OX40 agonist ivuxolimab. This chain connects TRBV27 to TRBJ1-5; D gene uncertain. This clonotype was sampled from an adult with an advanced solid tumor such as melanoma, head and neck, liver or kidney cancer. This chain's CDR3 is CASSLRGDNQPQHF. In DNA form, the CDR3 reads TGTGCCAGCAGTTTGCGGGGAGACAATCAGCCCCAGCATTTT.